Listed below are T cell receptor beta chains from one sample, sequenced in a study of post-analysis software for immune sequencing data. TCRdb recomputed calls from the PCR reads with MiXCR, one row per CDR3 protein. The table shows some 240,000 distinct CDR3 sequences, with less than 40% occurring only once. The sequencing sample was made of blood. All receptors come from a girl aged 10-17 years with multiple sclerosis. CDR3s include the opening cysteine and the closing phenylalanine or tryptophan.

CDR3: CASSLGLANTQYF
J: TRBJ2-3
length: 13
V: TRBV7-9

CDR3: CSALKETGTFYEQYF
J: TRBJ2-7
length: 15
V: TRBV20-1

CDR3: CASSKTSGATDTQYF
J: TRBJ2-3
length: 15
V: TRBV12-3/TRBV12-4

CDR3: CSVKDRESPGSTDTQYF
J: TRBJ2-3
length: 17
V: TRBV29-1

CDR3: CATSRSAGNEQFF
J: TRBJ2-1
length: 13
V: TRBV15

CDR3: CSVEPGGNYGYTF
J: TRBJ1-2
length: 13
V: TRBV29-1

CDR3: CSAGRGGVEQYF
J: NA
length: 12
V: TRBV20-1

CDR3: CASSPLLRRGGTEAFF
J: TRBJ1-1
length: 16
V: TRBV5-1

CDR3: CASSYRRVYTDVQYF
J: TRBJ2-3
length: 15
V: TRBV12-3/TRBV12-4

CDR3: CASSFAGRDNSPLHF
J: TRBJ1-6
length: 15
V: TRBV5-1

CDR3: CASSRQGQGYEQYF
J: TRBJ2-7
length: 14
V: TRBV6-6

CDR3: CASSPWGAIYGYTF
J: TRBJ1-2
length: 14
V: TRBV7-2

CDR3: CASSIRTQSSGANVLTF
J: TRBJ2-6
length: 17
V: TRBV19

CDR3: CSADPSGSPGNEQCF
J: TRBJ2-1
length: 15
V: TRBV20-1

CDR3: CASSPPGRPVGDGNTEAFF
J: TRBJ1-1
length: 19
V: TRBV28

CDR3: CASSLGTTDEAFF
J: TRBJ1-1
length: 13
V: TRBV12-3/TRBV12-4

CDR3: CASSLGSGEAFF
J: TRBJ1-1
length: 12
V: TRBV7-9

CDR3: CASSPSRSYNEQFF
J: TRBJ2-1
length: 14
V: TRBV6-5

CDR3: CASSWDRSSYEQYF
J: TRBJ2-7
length: 14
V: TRBV12-3/TRBV12-4

CDR3: CASSQDASYEQYF
J: TRBJ2-7
length: 13
V: TRBV4-3

CDR3: CASSGLAENNEQFF
J: TRBJ2-1
length: 14
V: TRBV7-9

CDR3: CASNPSPGNEQFF
J: TRBJ2-1
length: 13
V: TRBV5-1

CDR3: CSVRGTGAARGTYEQYF
J: TRBJ2-7
length: 17
V: TRBV29-1

CDR3: CASSLVSGGIKEQFF
J: TRBJ2-1
length: 15
V: TRBV5-6

CDR3: CASSLVGFTEAFF
J: TRBJ1-1
length: 13
V: TRBV5-4

CDR3: CATSWGVGYTF
J: TRBJ1-2
length: 11
V: TRBV6-6

CDR3: CASRDSDRAFNSNQPQHF
J: TRBJ1-5
length: 18
V: TRBV28

CDR3: CSANGPAKETQYF
J: TRBJ2-5
length: 13
V: TRBV20-1

CDR3: CSARSSITGGNEQFF
J: TRBJ2-1
length: 15
V: TRBV20-1

CDR3: CASSKRRGGFTDTQYF
J: TRBJ2-3
length: 16
V: TRBV3-1

CDR3: CASNPRTGEGNSPLHF
J: TRBJ1-6
length: 16
V: TRBV2

CDR3: CSGYDMVEKLFF
J: TRBJ1-4
length: 12
V: TRBV29-1

CDR3: CASSYSSGAGYEQYF
J: TRBJ2-7
length: 15
V: TRBV6-6

CDR3: CASGSDFGTGSQETQYF
J: TRBJ2-5
length: 17
V: TRBV12-5

CDR3: CSVAQGAIMNTEAFF
J: TRBJ1-1
length: 15
V: TRBV29-1

CDR3: CSAPRGGGERFF
J: TRBJ2-2
length: 12
V: TRBV29-1

CDR3: CASSYETGGRETQYF
J: TRBJ2-5
length: 15
V: TRBV6-5

CDR3: CASSHDTRNTETFF
J: TRBJ1-1
length: 14
V: TRBV11-2

CDR3: CASSLAPGLTYGYTF
J: TRBJ1-2
length: 15
V: TRBV5-5

CDR3: CASSQDLTEGYGYTF
J: TRBJ1-2
length: 15
V: TRBV14

CDR3: CASNGAAGSTDTQYF
J: TRBJ2-3
length: 15
V: TRBV6-2/TRBV6-3

CDR3: CASSRLAREADTQYF
J: TRBJ2-3
length: 15
V: TRBV3-1

CDR3: CSAGLGQGNEKLFF
J: TRBJ1-4
length: 14
V: TRBV20-1

CDR3: CASSSPVGPTEAFF
J: TRBJ1-1
length: 14
V: TRBV3-1